This T cell receptor (beta chain) was identified in a study of T cell clonality in common variable immunodeficiency. The V gene's germline CDR1 is SGHRS and CDR2 YFSETQ. There are 15 residues in the CDR3. The V end was cut by 6 bases, the J end by 2 bases, with 12 bases between. Data came from immunoSEQ multiplex PCR; TCRdb stores just in-frame clones and leaves some out. The record shows 25,000 to 35,000 clones for this sample, with no singletons present. Findings and caveats of the study: Common variable immunodeficiency TCR beta sequences reportedly had fewer deletions and N-nucleotide insertions.

In the case of this clone: Its antigen is not identified. The observed sequence ends 3 residues before the CDR3 terminus, with the missing tail filled in from the germline J gene.

The receptor was derived from a human donor with common variable immunodeficiency. This chain joins TRBV5-1 and TRBJ1-6; maybe TRBD1 (5 bases). The sequenced material came from peripheral blood mononuclear cells. The CDR3 sequence is CASKLRGTYNSPLHF. Incomplete CDR3 DNA: TGCGCCAGCAAGCTACGGGGGACCTATAATTCACCC.